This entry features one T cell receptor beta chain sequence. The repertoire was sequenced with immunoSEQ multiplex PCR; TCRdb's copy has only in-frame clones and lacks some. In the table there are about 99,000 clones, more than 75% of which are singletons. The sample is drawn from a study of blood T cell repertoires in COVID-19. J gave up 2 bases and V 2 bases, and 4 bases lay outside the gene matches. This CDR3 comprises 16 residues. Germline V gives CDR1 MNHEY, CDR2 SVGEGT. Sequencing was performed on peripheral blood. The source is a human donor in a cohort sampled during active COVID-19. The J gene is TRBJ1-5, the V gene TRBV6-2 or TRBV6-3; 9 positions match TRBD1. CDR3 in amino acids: CASSYRDRVGNQPQHF. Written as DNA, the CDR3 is TGTGCCAGCAGTTACCGGGACAGGGTAGGCAATCAGCCCCAGCATTTT.